The T cell receptor beta chain described here comes from a study of OX40 agonist ivuxolimab in advanced cancers. About the study: Every 2 weeks, ivuxolimab was infused into the patients intravenously at between 0.01 and 10 mg/kg. Recorded diagnoses for dose-escalation patients were hepatocellular carcinoma, melanoma, renal cell or head and neck cancer.

This clone was detected only once. Using immunoSEQ multiplex PCR, the repertoire was profiled, and TCRdb retains in-frame clones only, with some absent. The table includes some 100,000 clones, roughly 84% detected once. CDR1 and CDR2 (germline): MGHRA, YSYEKL. The CDR3 loop spans 17 amino acids. J gave up 3 bases and V 2 bases, and 8 bases lay outside the gene matches. This TCR was sampled from an adult with an advanced solid tumor such as melanoma, head and neck, liver or kidney cancer. The rearrangement links TRBV4-1 to TRBJ1-5; 9 positions match TRBD1. Sequences were derived from CD4+ or CD8+ T cells sorted from blood, sampled in a trial of the OX40 agonist ivuxolimab. CDR3 in DNA: TGCGCCAGCAGCCAAATGGGAGGGACAGGGAACAATCAGCCCCAGCATTTT. Protein sequence: CASSQMGGTGNNQPQHF.